The clone carrying this T cell receptor beta chain was picked up a small number of times. Its antigen is as yet unknown. In the same sample, other DNA sequences code for this CDR3. The sample originates from a study of OX40 agonist ivuxolimab in advanced cancers. Study-wide points: Researchers report that CD8+ T cells had, on average, more expanded clones than CD4+.

The data were produced by immunoSEQ multiplex PCR, yet TCRdb's version contains in-frame clones alone and is incomplete. The sample holds nearly 110,000 clones; about nine tenths are singletons and the top ten take 0.45% to 0.5%. Trimming removed 0 bases from V and 3 bases from J, with 6 bases in between. The CDR3 length is 12 residues. The germline CDR1 and CDR2 sequences are GTSNPN and SVGIG (reference sequence). The chain uses TRBV30 and TRBJ2-7; D gene ambiguous. Sequenced material: CD4+ or CD8+ T cells sorted from blood, taken in a trial of the OX40 agonist ivuxolimab. This TCR was sampled from an adult with an advanced solid tumor such as melanoma, head and neck, liver or kidney cancer. The CDR3 DNA reads as TGTGCCTGGAGTGTTTCCCTCTACGAGCAGTACTTC. This encodes CAWSVSLYEQYF.